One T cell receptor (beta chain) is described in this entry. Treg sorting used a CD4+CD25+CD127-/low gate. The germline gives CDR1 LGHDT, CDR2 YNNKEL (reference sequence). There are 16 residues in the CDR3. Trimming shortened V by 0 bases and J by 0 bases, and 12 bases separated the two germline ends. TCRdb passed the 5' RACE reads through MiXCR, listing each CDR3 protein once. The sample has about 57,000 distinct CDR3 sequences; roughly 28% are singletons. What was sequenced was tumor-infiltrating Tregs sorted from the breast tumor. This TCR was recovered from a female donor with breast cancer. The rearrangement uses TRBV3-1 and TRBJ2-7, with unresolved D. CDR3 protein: CASSQDNGRISYEQYF. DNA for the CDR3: TGTGCCAGCAGCCAAGATAATGGACGGATCTCCTACGAGCAGTACTTC.